One sample yielded the 20 T cell receptor beta chains listed below, sequenced in a study of blood T cell repertoires in COVID-19. The table came from immunoSEQ multiplex PCR; TCRdb's copy has only in-frame clones and leaves some out. The sample records about 34,000 clones, about 85% being singletons. Sequences were obtained from peripheral blood. These receptors all stem from a woman aged 55-75 years with active COVID-19.

This chain uses TRBV5-1 with TRBJ2-5, with TRBD2 identical over 7 bases. Trimming removed 4 bases from V and 5 bases from J; junction bases left unmatched: 8. The CDR3 spans 14 residues. Per germline, CDR1 SGHRS and CDR2 YFSETQ. The CDR3 region is CASSIDGLVETQYF. For the CDR3, the DNA is TGCGCCAGCAGCATTGACGGACTAGTTGAGACCCAGTACTTC.

This chain uses TRBV5-6 with TRBJ1-2; 8 nucleotides align to TRBD1. The CDR3 totals 15 residues. Germline V gives CDR1 SGHDT, CDR2 YYEEEE. V trimming: 2 bases; J trimming: 8 bases; junction bases outside the gene matches: 11. The CDR3, as DNA: TGTGCCAGCAGCTTACGGACAGGGCGACTGGGCGGCTACACCTTC. Its translation: CASSLRTGRLGGYTF.

V is TRBV6-5 and J is TRBJ2-3; 9 nucleotides line up with TRBD2. The CDR3 covers 14 residues. The trim removed 8 bases at V and 8 bases at J, leaving 11 bases unmatched. Germline V gene lookup returns CDR1 MNHEY and CDR2 SVGAGI. The chain's CDR3 is CASYSRLAGSTQYF. DNA of the CDR3: TGTGCCAGCTATAGTCGCCTAGCGGGGTCTACGCAGTATTTT.

This clone occurred once. The J gene is TRBJ2-3, the V gene TRBV10-1, with TRBD2 as a possible D gene (5 bases). This CDR3 contains 12 residues. Trimming took 4 bases from V and 5 from J, leaving 7 bases between them. Germline loops: CDR1 WNHNN, CDR2 SYGVQD (reference sequence). CDR3 loop: CASSVALDTQYF. The DNA for the CDR3 is TGCGCCAGCAGTGTAGCGTTAGATACGCAGTATTTT.

The rearrangement links TRBV4-2 to TRBJ1-4, with D unclear. V was shortened by 0 bases and J by 7 bases, with 15 bases between the two germline ends. The CDR3 extends over 16 amino acids. The V gene's germline CDR1 is LGHNA and CDR2 YNFKEQ. The CDR3 protein is CASSQDPAGIGEKLFF. The CDR3 DNA reads TGTGCCAGCAGCCAAGATCCGGCGGGTATTGGTGAAAAACTGTTTTTT.

J is TRBJ2-1 and V is TRBV28, with 11 bases matching TRBD2. In germline, CDR1 is MDHEN, CDR2 SYDVKM. Unmatched junction bases numbered 10, after V lost 6 bases and J lost 6 bases. There are 16 residues in the CDR3. The CDR3 loop reads CASRRPETSGVNEQFF. CDR3 DNA sequence: TGTGCCAGCAGACGCCCGGAGACTAGCGGGGTCAATGAGCAGTTCTTC.

The rearrangement uses TRBV7-3 and TRBJ2-2, with D perhaps TRBD2 (6 bases). Deletions cut 2 bases from V and 2 bases from J, with 12 bases between. The germline CDR1 and CDR2 sequences are SGHTA and FQGTGA. This CDR3 has 16 residues. The CDR3 bases are TGTGCCAGCAGCTTAGGCGGGCGGGGAAACACCGGGGAGCTGTTTTTT. Translated: CASSLGGRGNTGELFF.

This clone was observed a single time. This chain joins TRBV19 and TRBJ2-2; 11 bases map to TRBD2. There are 19 residues in the CDR3. Per germline, CDR1 LNHDA and CDR2 SQIVND (reference sequence). The V segment lost 1 base and the J segment 4 bases; nucleotides outside the gene matches: 11. CDR3 region: CASSIATSTSGGTTGELFF. CDR3 nucleotide sequence: TGTGCCAGTAGTATAGCCACCTCAACTAGCGGGGGAACCACCGGGGAGCTGTTTTTT.

The J gene is TRBJ1-2, the V gene TRBV7-8; 7 bases map to TRBD1. V was pared by 0 bases and J by 8 bases, with 9 bases of the junction left unmatched. The CDR3 length is 15 residues. Per germline, CDR1 SGHVS and CDR2 FQNEAQ. CDR3 sequence: CASSLARQGWDGYTF. DNA of the CDR3: TGTGCCAGCAGCTTAGCGAGACAGGGCTGGGACGGCTACACCTTC.

The chain recombines TRBV20-1 with TRBJ1-2, with 7 bases matching TRBD1. The CDR3 is made up of 11 amino acids. J lost 8 bases, V lost 6 bases, and 6 bases had no gene match. Per the germline V gene, CDR1 is DFQATT and CDR2 is SNEGSKA (reference sequence). The DNA of the CDR3 is TGCAGTGCATACGACAGGGTCGGCTACACCTTC. As protein: CSAYDRVGYTF.

The chain uses TRBV2 and TRBJ2-7; D is uncertain. CDR1 and CDR2 (germline): SNHLY, FYNNEI. The CDR3 sequence is 12 residues long. Trimming stripped 5 bases from V and 5 bases from J, with 10 bases between. The CDR3 loop reads CASSPGFHEQYF. The DNA for the CDR3 is TGTGCCAGCAGTCCCGGGTTCCACGAGCAGTACTTC.

The rearrangement uses TRBV3-1 (or the pseudogene TRBV3-2) and TRBJ1-3, with D possibly matching TRBD1 (5 bases). The CDR3 loop spans 17 amino acids. CDR1 is LGHDT, CDR2 YNNKEL, per germline (reference sequence). Between the trimmed V and J ends, which lost 4 bases and 0 bases, there was a span of 16 bases. The CDR3 protein is CASSRMSRRGSGNTIYF. For the CDR3, the DNA is TGTGCCAGCAGCCGAATGTCCAGGAGGGGCTCTGGAAACACCATATATTTT.

The chain is built from TRBV6-6 and TRBJ1-5, with D perhaps matching TRBD1 (6 bases). Germline CDR1 reads MNHNY; CDR2 reads SVGAGI (reference sequence). The CDR3 sequence is 14 residues long. The V end lost 6 bases, the J end lost 3 bases, and 12 bases lay between the germline ends. CDR3: CASSPDRNNQPQHF. DNA of the CDR3: TGTGCCAGCAGCCCCGACAGGAACAATCAGCCCCAGCATTTT.

V usage is TRBV4-1 and J usage is TRBJ2-2; 13 bases line up with TRBD2. V dropped 1 base and J dropped 7; count of bases not matched to a gene: 12. Germline CDR1 is MGHRA and CDR2 is YSYEKL. The CDR3 runs to 19 residues. The CDR3 bases are TGCGCCAGCAGCCAAGCATTGTGGACTAGCGGGAGTGTATACGGGGAGCTGTTTTTT. Translated, it gives CASSQALWTSGSVYGELFF.

This chain joins TRBV11-2 and TRBJ1-1; a weak D match, TRBD1 (6 bases). The CDR3 spans 15 residues. Trimming took 0 bases from V and 5 from J, leaving 13 bases between them. Germline CDR1 and CDR2: SGHAT and FQNNGV. The CDR3 protein is CASSLDPGGATEAFF. CDR3 sequence (DNA): TGTGCCAGCAGCTTAGACCCGGGGGGGGCTACTGAAGCTTTCTTT.

This chain connects TRBV19 to TRBJ2-7; unclear D gene. Germline values: CDR1 LNHDA, CDR2 SQIVND (reference sequence). This CDR3 comprises 13 residues. The V end lost 8 bases, the J end lost 6 bases, and 17 bases lay between the germline ends. CDR3 protein: CASSDLVAREQYF. The CDR3 nucleotides are TGTGCCAGTTCCGACTTGGTAGCCCGCGAGCAGTACTTC.

This chain uses TRBV18 with TRBJ1-1; 8 nucleotides align to TRBD1. The V gene end was trimmed by 4 bases and the J gene end by 5 bases; junction bases not matched to a gene: 6. Per the germline V gene, CDR1 is KGHSH and CDR2 is LQKENI. The CDR3 has 14 amino acids. The DNA of the CDR3 is TGTGCCAGCTCACTCAGGACAGGGATGACTGAAGCTTTCTTT. This encodes CASSLRTGMTEAFF.

The V gene is TRBV2, the J gene TRBJ1-6, with D unclear. Germline CDR1 SNHLY, CDR2 FYNNEI. Trimming left V 6 bases short and J 9 bases short, with 21 bases between. The CDR3 consists of 16 residues. The CDR3 sequence is CASSAQSPSSGSPLHF. For the CDR3, the DNA is TGTGCCAGCAGCGCCCAATCGCCATCATCGGGTTCACCCCTCCACTTT.

The chain combines TRBV9 with TRBJ1-4; D remains unclear. Trimming cost V 0 bases and J 8 bases, with 14 bases left between them. CDR1 is SGDLS and CDR2 is YYNGEE in the germline V gene. The CDR3 consists of 15 residues. CDR3: CASSVVGSMKEKLFF. The DNA for the CDR3 is TGTGCCAGCAGCGTAGTGGGCAGTATGAAGGAAAAACTGTTTTTT. The entire variable domain, with the rest obtained from reference TRBV9 and TRBJ1-4, is as follows: DSGVTQTPKHLITATGQRVTLRCSPRSGDLSVYWYQQSLDQGLQFLIQYYNGEERAKGNILERFSAQQFPDLHSELNLSSLELGDSALYFCASSVVGSMKEKLFFGSGTQLSVL.

DNA for the CDR3: TGTGCCAGCAACATGAGAGCGGGAGATACCTACGAGCAGTACTTC. This codes for CASNMRAGDTYEQYF. The chain recombines TRBV11-2 with TRBJ2-7; the match to TRBD2 covers 8 bases. The CDR3 has 15 amino acids. Germline lookup yields CDR1 SGHAT and CDR2 FQNNGV. Unmatched junction bases numbered 10, after V lost 7 bases and J lost 2 bases. The full variable domain, rest sourced from reference TRBV11-2 and TRBJ2-7, is EAGVAQSPRYKIIEKRQSVAFWCNPISGHATLYWYQQILGQGPKLLIQFQNNGVVDDSQLPKDRFSAERLKGVDSTLKIQPAKLEDSAVYLCASNMRAGDTYEQYFGPGTRLTVT.